What follows describes a single T cell receptor beta chain. The CDR3 loop spans 12 amino acids. V lost 5 bases to trimming and J lost 9 bases, with 11 bases between them. Per germline, CDR1 MDHEN and CDR2 SYDVKM. The data were obtained in a study of blood T cell repertoires in COVID-19. Libraries were prepared by immunoSEQ multiplex PCR; TCRdb keeps only in-frame clonotypes and omits some of them. The data contain over 85,000 clones, about 85% of them singletons. The gene calls are TRBV28 and TRBJ1-5; D ambiguous. This clonotype was sampled from an elderly man with acute or convalescent COVID-19. Sequencing was performed on peripheral blood. CDR3 DNA: TGTGCCAGCAGTCCACCCATCAGGCCCCAGCATTTT. Encoded protein: CASSPPIRPQHF.